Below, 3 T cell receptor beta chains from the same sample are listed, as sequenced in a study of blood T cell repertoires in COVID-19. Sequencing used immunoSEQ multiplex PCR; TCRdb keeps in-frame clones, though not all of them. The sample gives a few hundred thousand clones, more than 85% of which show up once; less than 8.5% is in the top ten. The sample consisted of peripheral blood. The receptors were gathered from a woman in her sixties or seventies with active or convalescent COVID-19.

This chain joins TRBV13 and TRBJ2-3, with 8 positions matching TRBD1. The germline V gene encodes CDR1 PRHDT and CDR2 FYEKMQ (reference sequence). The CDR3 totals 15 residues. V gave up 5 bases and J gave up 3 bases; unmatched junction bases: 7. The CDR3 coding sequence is TGTGCCAGCAGCAGAAGGACAGGGATGACAGATACGCAGTATTTT. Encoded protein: CASSRRTGMTDTQYF.

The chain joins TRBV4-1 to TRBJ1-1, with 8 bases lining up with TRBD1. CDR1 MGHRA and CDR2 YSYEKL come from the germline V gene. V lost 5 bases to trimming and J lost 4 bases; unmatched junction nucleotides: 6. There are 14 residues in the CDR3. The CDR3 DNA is TGCGCCAGCAGCGTCCGGACAGGGAGCACTGAAGCTTTCTTT. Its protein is CASSVRTGSTEAFF.

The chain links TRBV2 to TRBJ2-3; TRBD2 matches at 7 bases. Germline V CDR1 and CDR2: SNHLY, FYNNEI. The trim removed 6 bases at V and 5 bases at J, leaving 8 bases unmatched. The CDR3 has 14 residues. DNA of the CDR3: TGTGCCAGCAGGGGACGGGGGGTCGGAGATACGCAGTATTTT. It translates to CASRGRGVGDTQYF.